This is a list of T cell receptor beta chains from one sample in a study of PD-L1 blockade in urothelial cancer. Profiled with immunoSEQ multiplex PCR; TCRdb holds only in-frame clones, not every one. The sample lists around 120,000 clones; approximately 85% were seen once. The material was PBMCs, obtained around atezolizumab (anti-PD-L1) treatment. The receptors were sampled from a man aged 45-65 years with urothelial cancer. The CDR3 runs from the conserved cysteine through the conserved F or W.

V	J	CDR3
TRBV2	TRBJ2-1	CASSEERTGREQFF
TRBV9	TRBJ1-4	CASSPQQTGSLGLFF
TRBV5-6	TRBJ2-7	CASSLYTARGRDEQYF
TRBV7-2	TRBJ2-7	CASSLGTSGTYEQYF
TRBV28	TRBJ1-5	CASRSDRASNQPQHF
TRBV18	TRBJ2-7	CASSIGSSYEQYF
TRBV5-1	TRBJ2-5	CASCGRPQETQYF
TRBV7-6	TRBJ2-1	CASSPRTGRPFF
TRBV7-2	TRBJ2-4	CASSGQGSRNIQYF
TRBV6-1	TRBJ2-3	CASSRLAGSTDTQYF
TRBV11-2	TRBJ2-7	CASSLGTGGVSSYEQYF
TRBV15	TRBJ2-1	CATSRARTSLYNEQFF
TRBV19	TRBJ2-7	CASSIGDSYEQYF
TRBV7-9	TRBJ1-2	CASSLEVAGHGGYTF
TRBV19	.	CASSIGQGSYEQYF
TRBV11-2	TRBJ2-3	CASSLADRGNTQYF
TRBV19	TRBJ1-2	CASIRQGAPGYTF
TRBV6-1	TRBJ2-1	CASSVGLVLGEQFF
TRBV4-1	TRBJ1-3	CASSQQEAFSGNTIYF
TRBV27	TRBJ2-6	CASSYSGANVLTF
TRBV14	TRBJ2-6	CASSQGDPSGANVLTF
TRBV28	TRBJ2-3	CASRTGGTDTQYF
TRBV19	TRBJ1-2	CASSLPRTELYGYTF
TRBV27	TRBJ2-1	CASSNSFPRGNEQFF
TRBV9	TRBJ2-3	CASSASTSADTQYF
TRBV5-1	TRBJ2-3	CASSLAVQGRDTQYF
TRBV2	TRBJ2-2	CASRLLKLAGAGELFF
TRBV20-1	TRBJ1-2	CSAFRYGYTF
TRBV4-1	TRBJ2-7	CASSPLAGSYEQYF
TRBV7-9	TRBJ1-1	CASSQGANLAAFF
TRBV18	TRBJ2-4	CASSPPLAKNIQYF
TRBV19	TRBJ2-2	CASIRTQGQPNTGELFF
TRBV5-1	TRBJ2-5	CASSLGLADIQETQYF
TRBV19	TRBJ2-4	CASSNSWASGSMAKNIQYF
TRBV7-9	TRBJ1-4	CASSLAMGGGKLFF
TRBV18	TRBJ2-7	CASSGGTGVYEQYF
TRBV19	TRBJ1-6	CASSPRDRGYNSPLHF
TRBV2	TRBJ2-5	CASTRTGQQETQYF
TRBV11-3	TRBJ1-6	CASSLDPGSPLHF
TRBV19	TRBJ1-4	CASSLFEKLFF
TRBV28	TRBJ1-5	CASSSGQGSNQPQHF
TRBV7-5	TRBJ2-1	CARIPPVVISYNEQFF
TRBV5-5	TRBJ2-5	CASSLTPQQETQYF
TRBV2	TRBJ1-5	CASKVEGALQPQHF
TRBV5-5	TRBJ1-4	CASSLWQGAAKLFF
TRBV6-1	TRBJ1-2	CASTLTWTHGYTF
TRBV4-1	TRBJ2-5	CASRPGTGDLQETQYF
TRBV11-2	TRBJ2-3	CASSLERGRTDTQYF
TRBV21-1	TRBJ2-3	CASSKASVAALMFTDTQYF
TRBV9	TRBJ2-5	CASSVGQGRETQYF
TRBV7-9	TRBJ1-2	CASSLGRGKDYGYTF
TRBV30	TRBJ1-2	CAWNSRANGYTF
TRBV25-1	TRBJ2-5	CASSDSMTARETQYF
TRBV11-3	TRBJ2-2	CASSLGTGNTGELFF